This entry features one T cell receptor beta chain sequence. V gave up 4 bases and J gave up 0 bases; unmatched junction bases: 4. Germline V lookup: CDR1 SGHRS, CDR2 YFSETQ. The CDR3 consists of 15 residues. Original processing methods: Amplification from reference gene primers served as the basis for estimated nucleated cell counts. The data were produced by immunoSEQ multiplex PCR, yet TCRdb's version contains in-frame clones alone and is incomplete. Clone size and the V and J calls come from that table; the DNA yielded D and trimming. The data contain 300,000 to 400,000 clones, approximately 90% of them singletons. Individuals aged 18 to 89 years were recruited from about two dozen US areas. The data originate from a study of blood T cell repertoires in COVID-19. The wider study: Acute and convalescent COVID-19 samples came from the United States, Italy and Spain. T cells, B-cell-depleted T cells, or PBMCs provided the cDNA or gDNA that served as material.

The sequencing sample was made of PBMCs or T cells enriched from blood (not recorded which). The chain combines TRBV5-1 with TRBJ2-3, with TRBD2 identical over 8 bases. The sequence was obtained from a woman in her twenties or thirties with acute COVID-19. CDR3: CASSETSASTDTQYF. Written as DNA, the CDR3 is TGCGCCAGCAGCGAGACTAGCGCTAGCACAGATACGCAGTATTTT.